The TCR beta chain described here comes from a study of neurological immune-mediated disorders. This clonotype showed up just a few times. Its antigen is still unknown. Study-level results: HTLV-1-associated myelopathy led in TCR clonal expansion, while multiple sclerosis ranked lowest, below healthy controls.

Synthesis of cDNA was performed by 5'RACE using 10-nucleotide random UMIs. Each CDR3 protein gets one entry after TCRdb re-called the 5' RACE reads with MiXCR. Of about 90,000 distinct CDR3 sequences in the sample, roughly 13% were seen once. Time point described: longitudinal time-point 2. The study built unsorted libraries from 2 million PBMCs kept at -80 C. Germline V gene lookup returns CDR1 SGHAT and CDR2 FQNNGV. This CDR3 has 16 residues. Trimming cost V 4 bases and J 3 bases, with 17 bases left between them. The genes are TRBV11-2 and TRBJ2-3; tentative D call: TRBD2 (6 bases). Material: PBMCs. The source of this sequence is a female donor with HTLV-1-associated myelopathy (HAM/TSP). As DNA, the CDR3 is TGTGCCAGCAGCTCTGGGACTCCTTCATCAACAGATACGCAGTATTTT. Its protein is CASSSGTPSSTDTQYF.